Listed below are T cell receptor beta chains from one sample, sequenced in a study of T cell repertoires in cytomegalovirus infection. TCRdb passed the reads through MiXCR, listing each CDR3 protein once. The sample has around 740,000 distinct CDR3 sequences, under 40% seen once. The specimen sequenced was PBMCs. The receptor set was obtained from a human donor in good health (CMV status not recorded). Some clones in this sample may be carry-over from other donors' samples. CDR3s include the opening cysteine and the closing phenylalanine or tryptophan. Fields, in order: clone size, V gene, J gene, D gene, CDR3 protein, CDR3 DNA. A D gene is named only where the DNA matches it firmly. Expanded clones are given a class, and other clones once, few, many or no size at all.

size: few; V: TRBV10-3; J: TRBJ2-3; D: TRBD2; CDR3: CAIRITSGSGSDTQYF; DNA: TGTGCCATCAGGATTACTAGCGGGAGTGGGTCAGATACGCAGTATTTT
size: few; V: TRBV12-3/TRBV12-4; J: TRBJ2-7; D: .; CDR3: CASSFAGRTYEQYF; DNA: TGTGCCAGCAGTTTTGCAGGGCGGACCTACGAGCAGTACTTC
size: .; V: TRBV20-1; J: TRBJ2-1; D: TRBD1; CDR3: CSARDQQGYNEQFF; DNA: TGCAGTGCTAGAGATCAACAGGGGTACAATGAGCAGTTCTTC
size: many; V: TRBV6-1; J: TRBJ2-1; D: TRBD2; CDR3: CASSVEAGDYNEQFF; DNA: TGTGCCAGCAGTGTTGAAGCGGGAGACTACAATGAGCAGTTCTTC
size: .; V: TRBV7-2; J: TRBJ2-1; D: .; CDR3: CASSLRAGSSYNEQFF; DNA: TGTGCCAGCAGCCTGAGAGCCGGGAGCTCCTACAATGAGCAGTTCTTC
size: few; V: TRBV4-1; J: TRBJ2-1; D: .; CDR3: CASSSPERVSYNEQFF; DNA: TGCGCCAGCAGCTCCCCGGAGAGGGTCTCCTACAATGAGCAGTTCTTC
size: once; V: TRBV28; J: TRBJ2-7; D: TRBD2; CDR3: CASSPLAGDPYEQYF; DNA: TGTGCCAGCTCCCCCCTAGCGGGGGACCCCTACGAGCAGTACTTC
size: few; V: TRBV7-9; J: TRBJ2-7; D: TRBD1; CDR3: CASSWGQGGYYEQYF; DNA: TGTGCCAGCAGCTGGGGACAGGGGGGGTACTACGAGCAGTACTTC
size: .; V: TRBV7-2; J: TRBJ1-3; D: .; CDR3: CASRNRADVNTIYF; DNA: TGTGCCAGCAGGAACAGGGCCGATGTAAACACCATATATTTT
size: few; V: TRBV7-8; J: TRBJ1-4; D: TRBD1; CDR3: CASSLRTGIEKLFF; DNA: TGTGCCAGCAGCTTACGGACAGGGATTGAAAAACTGTTTTTT
size: few; V: TRBV7-8; J: TRBJ2-2; D: .; CDR3: CASSGPGAANTGELFF; DNA: TGTGCCAGCAGCGGACCGGGGGCCGCGAACACCGGGGAGCTGTTTTTT
size: .; V: TRBV5-4; J: TRBJ1-1; D: .; CDR3: CASSSSDRPEAFF; DNA: TGTGCCAGCAGCTCCTCTGACAGGCCTGAAGCTTTCTTT
size: .; V: TRBV12-3/TRBV12-4; J: TRBJ2-7; D: TRBD2; CDR3: CASSLGLAGGDEQYF; DNA: TGTGCCAGCAGTTTGGGTCTAGCGGGAGGGGACGAGCAGTACTTC
size: few; V: TRBV27; J: TRBJ2-7; D: .; CDR3: CASSLTLESWYF; DNA: TGTGCCAGCAGTCTGACGCTAGAATCGTGGTACTTC
size: .; V: TRBV28; J: TRBJ2-6; D: TRBD2; CDR3: CASGGVVGAIPTGANVLTF; DNA: TGTGCCAGCGGGGGGGTTGTAGGGGCTATACCTACTGGGGCCAACGTCCTGACTTTC